This T cell receptor beta chain was sequenced in a study of cytomegalovirus exposure and HLA in healthy donors. PCR primers comprised 60 Vbeta and 13 Jbeta primers. Assay used: immunoSEQ multiplex PCR; TCRdb lists only in-frame clones, some missing. The table shows about 130,000 clones, with around 79% occurring only once. Trimming removed 8 bases from V and 5 bases from J, with 16 bases in between. This CDR3 contains 14 residues. Per the germline V gene, CDR1 is SGHTA and CDR2 is FQGNSA. The rearrangement links TRBV7-2 to TRBJ2-1, with D uncertain. The sequenced sample was PBMCs. The receptor comes from a woman aged 40-49 years in good health and CMV-seropositive. CDR3 protein: CASLLLPNDNEQFF. The DNA of the CDR3 is TGTGCCAGCCTCCTCTTGCCTAACGACAATGAGCAGTTCTTC.